Included here is one T cell receptor (beta chain) sequence, with context. The sample belongs to a study of Ad26.COV2.S vaccination and SARS-CoV-2 variants. For the study at large: Enrolled in COV1001, the donor was in the Ad26.COV2.S trial arm, which received the vaccine.

The germline V gene encodes CDR1 SGDLS and CDR2 YYNGEE. CDR3 size: 15 residues. The ends were cut back, 3 bases at V and 0 bases at J, with 10 bases in the middle. Treatment of the sample: 19 received Ad26.COV2.S at low or high dose, single or two shots; a few received placebo; per-sample allocation not given. The investigators took samples on day 63 after the first vaccine or placebo injection. Boston hosted the donor, who was an adult aged 18-55 years. The method was immunoSEQ multiplex PCR; TCRdb's version includes in-frame clones alone and lacks a portion of them. The sample includes around 300,000 clones, around 88% seen only once; the top ten take roughly 10%.

The sequencing used peripheral blood, collected in a trial of Ad26.COV2.S vaccine versus placebo. The clonotype originates from a person aged 18-65 years who received the Ad26.COV2.S COVID-19 vaccine or a placebo. The chain combines TRBV9 with TRBJ1-3; weak D call: TRBD1 (5 bases). The CDR3 protein is CASSGEGSSGNTIYF. As DNA, the CDR3 is TGTGCCAGCAGCGGCGAGGGGAGCTCTGGAAACACCATATATTTT. Full variable domain (outside the CDR3, taken from reference TRBV9 and TRBJ1-3): DSGVTQTPKHLITATGQRVTLRCSPRSGDLSVYWYQQSLDQGLQFLIQYYNGEERAKGNILERFSAQQFPDLHSELNLSSLELGDSALYFCASSGEGSSGNTIYFGEGSWLTVV.